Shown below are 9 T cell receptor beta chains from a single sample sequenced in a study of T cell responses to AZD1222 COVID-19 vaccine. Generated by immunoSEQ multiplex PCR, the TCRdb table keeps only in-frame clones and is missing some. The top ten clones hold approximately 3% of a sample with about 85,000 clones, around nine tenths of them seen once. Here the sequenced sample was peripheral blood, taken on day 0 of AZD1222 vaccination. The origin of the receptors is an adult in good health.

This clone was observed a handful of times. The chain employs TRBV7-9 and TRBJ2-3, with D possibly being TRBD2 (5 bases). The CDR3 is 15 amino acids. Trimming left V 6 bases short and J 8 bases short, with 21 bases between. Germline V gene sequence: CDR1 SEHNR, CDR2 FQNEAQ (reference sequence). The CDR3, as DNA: TGTGCCAGCAGTCGTGATACTAGTACTTCGGGTACGCAGTATTTT. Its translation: CASSRDTSTSGTQYF.

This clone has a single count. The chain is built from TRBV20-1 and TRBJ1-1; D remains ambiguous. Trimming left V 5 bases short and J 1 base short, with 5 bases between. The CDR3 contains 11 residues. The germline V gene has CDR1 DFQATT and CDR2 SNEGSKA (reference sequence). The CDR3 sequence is CSALRNTEAFF. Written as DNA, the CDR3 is TGCAGTGCTTTGAGGAACACTGAAGCTTTCTTT.

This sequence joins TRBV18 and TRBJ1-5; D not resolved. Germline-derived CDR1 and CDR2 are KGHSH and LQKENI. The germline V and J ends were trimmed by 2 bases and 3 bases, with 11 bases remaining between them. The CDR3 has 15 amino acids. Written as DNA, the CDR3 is TGTGCCAGCTCACCAAATGAGGGTCTCAATCAGCCCCAGCATTTT. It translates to CASSPNEGLNQPQHF.

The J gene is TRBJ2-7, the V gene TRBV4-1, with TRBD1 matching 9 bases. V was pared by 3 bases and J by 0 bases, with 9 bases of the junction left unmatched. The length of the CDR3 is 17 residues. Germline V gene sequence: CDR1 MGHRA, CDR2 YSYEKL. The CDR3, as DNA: TGCGCCAGCAGCCAGGGACAGGGCCCCCTAAGCTCCTACGAGCAGTACTTC. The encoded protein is CASSQGQGPLSSYEQYF.

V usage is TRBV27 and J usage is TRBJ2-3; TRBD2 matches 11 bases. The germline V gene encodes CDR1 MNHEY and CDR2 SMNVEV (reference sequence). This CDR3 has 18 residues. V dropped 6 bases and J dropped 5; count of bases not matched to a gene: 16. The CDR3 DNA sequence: TGTGCCAGCAGCCCATTGAGAGCTAGCGGGGGGTCCAAAGATACGCAGTATTTT. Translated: CASSPLRASGGSKDTQYF.

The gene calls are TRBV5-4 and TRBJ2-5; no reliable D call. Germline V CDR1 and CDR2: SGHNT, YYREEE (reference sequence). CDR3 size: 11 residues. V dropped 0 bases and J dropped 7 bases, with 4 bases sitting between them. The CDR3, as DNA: TGTGCCAGCAGCTTGGAAGGGACCCAGTACTTC. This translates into CASSLEGTQYF. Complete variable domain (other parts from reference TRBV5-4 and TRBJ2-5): ETGVTQSPTHLIKTRGQQVTLRCSSQSGHNTVSWYQQALGQGPQFIFQYYREEENGRGNFPPRFSGLQFPNYSSELNVNALELDDSALYLCASSLEGTQYFGPGTRLLVL.

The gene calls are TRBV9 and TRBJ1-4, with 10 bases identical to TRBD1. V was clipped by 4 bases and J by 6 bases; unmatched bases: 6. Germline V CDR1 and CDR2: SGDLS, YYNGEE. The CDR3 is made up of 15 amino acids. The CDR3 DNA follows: TGTGCCAGCAGCCCTAGAGGGACAGGGGATGAAAAACTGTTTTTT. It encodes CASSPRGTGDEKLFF.

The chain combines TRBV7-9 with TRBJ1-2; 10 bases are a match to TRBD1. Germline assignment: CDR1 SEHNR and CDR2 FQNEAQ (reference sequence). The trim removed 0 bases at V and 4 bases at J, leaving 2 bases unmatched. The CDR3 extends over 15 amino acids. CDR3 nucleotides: TGTGCCAGCAGCTTAGCGAGGACAGGGGGCTATGGCTACACCTTC. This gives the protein CASSLARTGGYGYTF. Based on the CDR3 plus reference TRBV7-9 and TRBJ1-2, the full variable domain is DTGVSQNPRHKITKRGQNVTFRCDPISEHNRLYWYRQTLGQGPEFLTYFQNEAQLEKSRLLSDRFSAERPKGSFSTLEIQRTEQGDSAMYLCASSLARTGGYGYTFGSGTRLTVV.

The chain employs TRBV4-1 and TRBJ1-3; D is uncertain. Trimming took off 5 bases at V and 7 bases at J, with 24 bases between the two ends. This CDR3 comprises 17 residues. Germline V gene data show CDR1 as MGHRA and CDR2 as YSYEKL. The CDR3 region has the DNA TGCGCCAGCAGCTCGCCAGACTGGAGTGTTTCGGGGAACACCATATATTTT. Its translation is CASSSPDWSVSGNTIYF.